The 24 T cell receptor beta chains in this list originate from one sample, sequenced in a study of a mutant IDH1 vaccine in newly diagnosed glioma (TCRdb year 2021). The time point label of this sample denotes: week 47, end of study. Every vaccine dose consisted of 300 ug of a 20-mer mutant IDH1 peptide in Montanide, administered subcutaneously together with topical imiquimod. Libraries were constructed by the immunoSEQ multiplex PCR assay. This is the immuneACCESS table as TCRdb keeps it, with only in-frame sequences that have V and J called. A part of the clones is gone; compared with another copy, unresolved V genes explain less than half, and the rest is unexplained. The sample yields 58,000 or so clones; about four fifths were counted once. The ten most abundant clones make up roughly 3% of the sample. These TCRs' antigens remain unknown. The specimen was PBMCs, collected from a glioma patient whose treatment included an IDH1 peptide vaccine. These receptors all come from a woman in her fifties or sixties with glioma.

This clone was detected only once. This chain connects TRBV6-1 to TRBJ2-7; D perhaps matches TRBD1 (6 bases). The V gene lost 0 bases and the J gene lost 4 bases, with 10 bases spanning the gap. This CDR3 is built from 14 residues. CDR1 and CDR2 from the germline V gene are MNHNS and SASEGT. This CDR3 reads CASSEAGGLYEQYF. The CDR3 nucleotides read TGTGCCAGCAGTGAAGCTGGGGGCCTATACGAGCAGTACTTC.

This clone was detected only a few times. The chain uses TRBV5-4 and TRBJ2-5; TRBD2 aligns across 14 bases. This CDR3 has 16 residues. After removal of 4 bases from V and 1 base from J, the junction contained 3 bases not matched to a gene. In germline, CDR1 is SGHNT, CDR2 YYREEE (reference sequence). The CDR3 loop is CASSGLAGGIQETQYF. In nucleotides, the CDR3 is TGTGCCAGCAGCGGACTAGCGGGGGGAATCCAAGAGACCCAGTACTTC.

This clone was picked up one time. The rearrangement links TRBV4-1 to TRBJ1-5; D might be TRBD1 (5 bases). CDR1 MGHRA and CDR2 YSYEKL come from the germline V gene. V dropped 0 bases and J dropped 8 bases, with 14 bases sitting between them. This CDR3 has 15 residues. The CDR3: CASSQDSPGRKPQHF. CDR3 coding DNA: TGCGCCAGCAGCCAAGATAGCCCAGGGAGGAAGCCCCAGCATTTT.

This rearrangement joins TRBV6-5 to TRBJ2-3; D is perhaps TRBD2 (7 bases). The germline gives CDR1 MNHEY, CDR2 SVGAGI. The CDR3 sequence is 16 residues long. V lost 1 base to trimming and J lost 3 bases, with 14 bases between them. The CDR3 spells CASSYWGGQWTDTQYF. CDR3 in DNA: TGTGCCAGCAGTTACTGGGGGGGGCAATGGACAGATACGCAGTATTTT.

This clone was counted a few times. This sequence joins TRBV2 and TRBJ1-5, with 9 bases fitting TRBD1. J lost 3 bases, V lost 4 bases, and 4 bases had no gene match. This CDR3 has 15 amino acids. Germline CDR1 reads SNHLY; CDR2 reads FYNNEI. The CDR3 here is CASSGQGVFNQPQHF. The DNA for the CDR3 is TGTGCCAGCAGTGGACAGGGGGTTTTCAATCAGCCCCAGCATTTT.

The chain links TRBV7-8 to TRBJ2-5; possible D gene TRBD2, 6 bases. The germline V and J ends were trimmed by 5 bases and 1 base, with 11 bases remaining between them. Germline V gene data show CDR1 as SGHVS and CDR2 as FQNEAQ. The CDR3 runs to 14 residues. The CDR3 loop reads CASSPGTRQETQYF. The CDR3 nucleotides are TGTGCCAGCAGCCCCGGGACTCGCCAAGAGACCCAGTACTTC.

This clone was observed a handful of times. The V gene is TRBV2, the J gene TRBJ1-5; possible D gene TRBD1, 5 bases. From germline, CDR1 is SNHLY and CDR2 FYNNEI. CDR3 length equals 14 residues. Trimming left V 4 bases short and J 3 bases short, with 10 bases between. The CDR3 sequence: CASSVFGHNQPQHF. The CDR3 DNA reads as TGTGCCAGCAGTGTCTTTGGACACAATCAGCCCCAGCATTTT.

CDR3: CASSLRAPQIPNSPLHF. The CDR3 region has the DNA TGTGCCAGCAGTTTAAGGGCGCCCCAGATCCCTAATTCACCCCTCCACTTT. V usage is TRBV28 and J usage is TRBJ1-6; D is undetermined. This CDR3 region has 17 residues. Germline CDR1 reads MDHEN; CDR2 reads SYDVKM. V was pared by 2 bases and J by 6 bases, with 17 bases between.

The rearrangement uses TRBV2 and TRBJ2-1; the D gene is possibly TRBD2 (6 bases). Trimming left V 7 bases short and J 8 bases short, with 15 bases between. In germline, CDR1 is SNHLY, CDR2 FYNNEI. The CDR3 runs 13 residues. DNA of the CDR3: TGTGCCAGCAAGGACGCAGGGAGGCATGAGCAGTTCTTC. It translates to CASKDAGRHEQFF.

V and J are TRBV7-9 and TRBJ1-1; D might be TRBD1 (5 bases). The CDR3 totals 15 residues. The germline gives CDR1 SEHNR, CDR2 FQNEAQ (reference sequence). The germline V and J ends were trimmed by 5 bases and 1 base, with 14 bases remaining between them. The CDR3: CASSIGHIGNTEAFF. DNA of the CDR3: TGTGCCAGCAGCATCGGACACATAGGGAACACTGAAGCTTTCTTT.

The chain links TRBV19 to TRBJ1-2; D may be TRBD1 (5 bases). CDR3 size: 15 residues. In germline, CDR1 is LNHDA, CDR2 SQIVND (reference sequence). Trimming took off 4 bases at V and 0 bases at J, with 12 bases between the two ends. This CDR3 reads CASSSRDRSNYGYTF. In DNA, the CDR3 is TGTGCCAGTAGTAGCCGGGACCGGTCTAACTATGGCTACACCTTC.

CDR3: CASSSRTPWATEAFF. The CDR3 DNA follows: TGTGCCAGCAGCTCGCGCACCCCCTGGGCCACTGAAGCTTTCTTT. The rearrangement joins TRBV11-3 to TRBJ1-1; D gene ambiguous. Germline CDR1 is SGHNT and CDR2 is YENEEA. CDR3 length: 15 residues. V lost 4 bases, J lost 4 bases, and 16 bases lay in between.

V usage is TRBV19 and J usage is TRBJ2-1, with 7 nucleotides matching TRBD1. With 3 bases clipped from V and 5 bases from J, the junction kept 4 bases outside the gene matches. The CDR3 has 14 amino acids. Per the germline V gene, CDR1 is LNHDA and CDR2 is SQIVND (reference sequence). The chain's CDR3 is CASSMDRIDNEQFF. CDR3 sequence (DNA): TGTGCCAGTAGTATGGACAGGATCGACAATGAGCAGTTCTTC.

The gene calls are TRBV6-5 and TRBJ2-1, with 10 positions matching TRBD2. The CDR3 is made up of 15 amino acids. Germline V gives CDR1 MNHEY, CDR2 SVGAGI. Trimming took 7 bases from V and 3 from J; bases not matched to a gene: 6. CDR3 loop: CASKAIAGGYNEQFF. The DNA for the CDR3 is TGTGCCAGCAAGGCGATAGCGGGGGGCTACAATGAGCAGTTCTTC.

This sequence joins TRBV7-2 and TRBJ2-5; 11 nucleotides line up with TRBD1. Losses at the gene ends were 5 bases for V and 4 bases for J; bases not matched to a gene: 12. The germline V gene has CDR1 SGHTA and CDR2 FQGNSA. CDR3 length: 17 residues. CDR3 sequence: CASSLGTGGRVRETQYF. As DNA, the CDR3 is TGTGCCAGCAGCCTAGGGACAGGGGGACGGGTAAGAGAGACCCAGTACTTC.

The V and J genes are TRBV7-9 and TRBJ1-5; unclear D gene. The CDR3 spans 12 residues. Per the germline V gene, CDR1 is SEHNR and CDR2 is FQNEAQ (reference sequence). Trimming stripped 2 bases from V and 9 bases from J, with 8 bases between. The CDR3 nucleotides read TGTGCCAGCAGCTTAACTGACGGGCCCCAGCATTTT. This codes for CASSLTDGPQHF.

The CDR3 region has the DNA TGTGCCAGCAGCTTAGAGGCGGATCGGGGCCAGCCCCAGCATTTT. This codes for CASSLEADRGQPQHF. The V call is TRBV9, the J call TRBJ1-5; D might be TRBD1 (5 bases). Trimming took off 4 bases at V and 7 bases at J, with 18 bases between the two ends. CDR3 size: 15 residues. The germline V gene encodes CDR1 SGDLS and CDR2 YYNGEE.

The chain couples TRBV19 to TRBJ1-5; the D gene is possibly TRBD1 (5 bases). The germline V gene has CDR1 LNHDA and CDR2 SQIVND (reference sequence). This CDR3 spans 15 amino acids. The germline V and J ends were trimmed by 5 bases and 1 base, with 12 bases remaining between them. The CDR3 coding sequence is TGTGCCAGTAGTCCTCGACAGAAAAGCAATCAGCCCCAGCATTTT. It translates to CASSPRQKSNQPQHF.

The rearrangement joins TRBV5-4 to TRBJ2-5, with a weak D call TRBD2 (5 bases). The V end was cut by 4 bases, the J end by 2 bases, with 12 bases between. CDR1 and CDR2 (germline): SGHNT, YYREEE (reference sequence). There are 14 residues in the CDR3. The CDR3: CASSPPTGQETQYF. The CDR3 DNA follows: TGTGCCAGCAGCCCCCCCACGGGGCAAGAGACCCAGTACTTC.

The DNA of the CDR3 is TGTGCCAGCAGCTTGTCGGGGGTCCAAGAGACCCAGTACTTC. Translation: CASSLSGVQETQYF. The rearrangement links TRBV5-4 to TRBJ2-5, with D possibly TRBD2 on 6 matching bases. Trimming left V 1 base short and J 1 base short, with 8 bases between. From germline, CDR1 is SGHNT and CDR2 YYREEE (reference sequence). The CDR3 consists of 14 residues.

This clone has only a few counts. This chain joins TRBV7-2 and TRBJ2-5, with no clear D. Germline CDR1 and CDR2: SGHTA and FQGNSA. Trimming took off 7 bases at V and 1 base at J, with 7 bases between the two ends. The CDR3 spans 12 residues. CDR3 loop: CASTSTQETQYF. The CDR3 DNA follows: TGTGCCAGCACCTCGACCCAAGAGACCCAGTACTTC.

This chain connects TRBV5-5 to TRBJ1-1; D is perhaps TRBD1 (6 bases). CDR3 size: 16 residues. V shed 6 bases and J shed 0 bases, with 18 bases lying between them. Germline V CDR1 and CDR2: SGHKS, YYEKEE (reference sequence). The CDR3 nucleotides are TGTGCCAGCATCCCAGGGATCTCAGGGGTGAACACTGAAGCTTTCTTT. It codes for CASIPGISGVNTEAFF.

The chain couples TRBV5-1 to TRBJ2-7, with 7 bases matching TRBD1. The CDR3 spans 16 residues. The germline V gene has CDR1 SGHRS and CDR2 YFSETQ. V gave up 0 bases and J gave up 0 bases; unmatched junction bases: 6. CDR3 coding DNA: TGCGCCAGCAGCTTGGCCGGTGGACAGGACTCCTACGAGCAGTACTTC. This encodes CASSLAGGQDSYEQYF.

The chain uses TRBV28 and TRBJ1-1; D ambiguous. Germline values: CDR1 MDHEN, CDR2 SYDVKM. The CDR3 runs to 13 residues. Trimming cost V 6 bases and J 0 bases, with 8 bases left between them. The CDR3 DNA sequence: TGTGCCAGCAGGTCGGCCCTGAACACTGAAGCTTTCTTT. Translated: CASRSALNTEAFF.